These 16 T cell receptor beta chains came from one sample sequenced in a study of shared clonotypes between healthy human individuals. TCRdb's table, derived via immunoSEQ multiplex PCR, lists solely in-frame clones and lacks some. The table lists under 2.5 million clones, 85% to 95% of them singletons. The specimen sequenced was naive CD4+ T cells from PBMCs. Subset noted: CD45RA+ positively selected. These receptors all come from a man between 18 and 29 years old in good health. Some clones in this sample may be carry-over from other donors' samples.

The chain couples TRBV6-1 to TRBJ2-4; no firm D call. The CDR3 totals 15 residues. Looked up from germline, CDR1 is MNHNS and CDR2 is SASEGT. Trimming removed 7 bases from V and 8 bases from J, with 21 bases in between. The CDR3 DNA reads as TGTGCCAGCACGTGGGCTAGATCTGGCGCTGACATTCAGTACTTC. It yields the protein CASTWARSGADIQYF.

The J gene is TRBJ2-3, the V gene TRBV5-1, with D tentatively TRBD1 (6 bases). V lost 4 bases and J 0 bases, leaving 12 bases between the germline ends. Germline CDR1 is SGHRS and CDR2 is YFSETQ. The CDR3 runs 15 residues. CDR3 bases: TGCGCCAGCAGCAAAGAAGGGGGAAGCACAGATACGCAGTATTTT. Its translation is CASSKEGGSTDTQYF.

The chain links TRBV5-5 to TRBJ1-3, with no clear D. The CDR3 is 16 amino acids. Trimming removed 0 bases from V and 3 bases from J, with 13 bases in between. Germline V gene lookup returns CDR1 SGHKS and CDR2 YYEKEE (reference sequence). CDR3 nucleotide sequence: TGTGCCAGCAGCTTGGCCATACAGACCTATGGAAACACCATATATTTT. Encoded protein: CASSLAIQTYGNTIYF. Combining the CDR3 with reference TRBV5-5 and TRBJ1-3 gives the whole variable domain DAGVTQSPTHLIKTRGQQVTLRCSPISGHKSVSWYQQVLGQGPQFIFQYYEKEERGRGNFPDRFSARQFPNYSSELNVNALLLGDSALYLCASSLAIQTYGNTIYFGEGSWLTVV.

V and J are TRBV18 and TRBJ2-3; TRBD2 might be the D (5 bases). Germline loops: CDR1 KGHSH, CDR2 LQKENI. Trimming took off 1 base at V and 2 bases at J, with 7 bases between the two ends. The CDR3 has 14 amino acids. In DNA, the CDR3 is TGTGCCAGCTCACCACTACTAGTCACAGATACGCAGTATTTT. It is translated as CASSPLLVTDTQYF.

The rearrangement links TRBV18 to TRBJ1-3, with D perhaps TRBD1 (5 bases). V was pared by 2 bases and J by 0 bases, with 20 bases between. Germline V gives CDR1 KGHSH, CDR2 LQKENI. CDR3 size: 19 residues. The CDR3 spells CASSPWTGLQIYSGNTIYF. As DNA, the CDR3 is TGTGCCAGCTCACCATGGACGGGGCTGCAGATATACTCTGGAAACACCATATATTTT.

The rearrangement joins TRBV21-1 to TRBJ2-7; no check of the table's D call, TRBD1, against the DNA was made. TRBV21-1 is classified as a pseudogene. The CDR3 runs 17 residues. CDR3: CASSRKRRDRDLYEQYF. The CDR3 DNA follows: TGTGCCAGCAGCAGAAAACGTCGGGACAGGGACCTCTACGAGCAGTACTTC.

The J gene is TRBJ1-5, the V gene TRBV4-2; D remains ambiguous. V gave up 2 bases and J gave up 7 bases, with 15 bases separating them. The germline CDR1 and CDR2 sequences are LGHNA and YNFKEQ. CDR3 length equals 15 residues. DNA of the CDR3: TGTGCCAGCAGCCAATTCCGTGGGCTCGGCCAGCCCCAGCATTTT. Amino acids: CASSQFRGLGQPQHF.

The chain is built from TRBV4-1 and TRBJ2-7; perhaps TRBD2 as D (6 bases). Germline loops: CDR1 MGHRA, CDR2 YSYEKL. This CDR3 contains 15 residues. V shed 4 bases and J shed 3 bases, with 16 bases lying between them. CDR3 coding DNA: TGCGCCAGCAGCCGAGTACCGGGACTGAACTACGAGCAGTACTTC. Translated: CASSRVPGLNYEQYF.

Here the CDR3 DNA reads TGTGCCAGCAGCTTTCGTCCTTTGACAGGGGTGTTGAGCTCTGGGGCCAACGTCCTGACTTTC. Encoded protein: CASSFRPLTGVLSSGANVLTF. The chain combines TRBV7-6 with TRBJ2-6; TRBD1 matches at 8 bases. This CDR3 contains 21 residues. V lost 3 bases to trimming and J lost 0 bases; unmatched junction nucleotides: 16. Germline V gene data show CDR1 as SGHVS and CDR2 as FNYEAQ.

In the case of this clone: Other DNA sequences in the same sample also yield this CDR3. The rearrangement links TRBV6-1 to TRBJ2-7; maybe TRBD1 (6 bases). Germline CDR1 is MNHNS and CDR2 is SASEGT. There are 14 residues in the CDR3. Trimming took 1 base from V and 3 from J, leaving 10 bases between them. The CDR3 nucleotides are TGTGCCAGCAGTGAAGGTGGACAGTACTACGAGCAGTACTTC. Encoded protein: CASSEGGQYYEQYF.

This clone showed up just once. The gene calls are TRBV9 and TRBJ1-3, with D unresolved. Germline V gene sequence: CDR1 SGDLS, CDR2 YYNGEE. There are 15 residues in the CDR3. Trimming stripped 0 bases from V and 3 bases from J, with 10 bases between. The CDR3 sequence is CASSVAVGDGNTIYF. The CDR3 DNA sequence: TGTGCCAGCAGCGTAGCTGTGGGAGATGGAAACACCATATATTTT.

This chain links TRBV28 with TRBJ2-6; unclear D gene. CDR1 is MDHEN, CDR2 SYDVKM, per germline. V was cut by 3 bases and J by 2 bases, with 2 bases left in between. This CDR3 region has 13 residues. The chain's CDR3 is CASSFTGANVLTF. The CDR3 nucleotides are TGTGCCAGCAGTTTTACTGGGGCCAACGTCCTGACTTTC.

This chain connects TRBV19 to TRBJ2-2; D tentatively fits TRBD1 or TRBD2 (5 bases each). CDR3 length: 15 amino acids. The V end was cut by 5 bases, the J end by 6 bases, with 16 bases between. Germline lookup yields CDR1 LNHDA and CDR2 SQIVND (reference sequence). The CDR3 here is CASSRRDPRSGELFF. CDR3 DNA sequence: TGTGCCAGTAGTCGACGGGACCCCCGATCCGGGGAGCTGTTTTTT.

For this clone: Other nucleotide sequences from this sample produce the same CDR3. The chain links TRBV2 to TRBJ1-3; unclear D gene. The CDR3 runs to 15 residues. The germline V and J ends were trimmed by 2 bases and 0 bases, with 8 bases remaining between them. CDR1 is SNHLY, CDR2 FYNNEI, per germline. This chain's CDR3 is CASSESGGSGNTIYF. The CDR3 nucleotides read TGTGCCAGCAGTGAATCTGGCGGCTCTGGAAACACCATATATTTT. The full variable domain, its missing parts supplied by reference TRBV2 and TRBJ1-3, is EPEVTQTPSHQVTQMGQEVILRCVPISNHLYFYWYRQILGQKVEFLVSFYNNEISEKSEIFDDQFSVERPDGSNFTLKIRSTKLEDSAMYFCASSESGGSGNTIYFGEGSWLTVV.

The chain joins TRBV5-8 to TRBJ2-7; 7 nucleotides line up with TRBD1. Germline CDR1 and CDR2: SGHTS and YDEGEE. The CDR3 sequence is 14 residues long. V was clipped by 4 bases and J by 3 bases; unmatched bases: 7. The CDR3 DNA reads TGTGCCAGCAGCCAACCAGGACAGGACTACGAGCAGTACTTC. Encoded protein: CASSQPGQDYEQYF.

As to this clone: Other nucleotide sequences from this sample produce the same CDR3. The gene calls are TRBV5-1 and TRBJ1-5, with 9 positions matching TRBD1. The CDR3 length is 14 residues. Germline V gives CDR1 SGHRS, CDR2 YFSETQ. J lost 7 bases, V lost 0 bases, and 2 bases had no gene match. CDR3 amino acids: CASSLGQGDQPQHF. The CDR3 nucleotides read TGCGCCAGCAGCTTGGGACAGGGGGACCAGCCCCAGCATTTT.